This passage covers 9 T cell receptor beta chains from one sample sequenced in a study of graft-versus-host responses after intestinal transplantation. The table came from immunoSEQ multiplex PCR; TCRdb's copy has only in-frame clones and leaves some out. The profile covers about 3,800 clones, with around 43% appearing a single time and around 6% taken by the ten largest. Irradiated stimulators labeled with violet dye, approximately 200,000 in number, were plated with approximately 200,000 CFSE-labeled responders. Specimen: alloreactive CD8+ T cells from a mixed lymphocyte reaction culture, collected before transplantation. Noted subset: CFSE-low proliferating T cells sorted from roughly six-day pre-transplant mixed lymphocyte reaction (GvH or HvG direction). Every receptor here comes from a human patient who was an organ donor for intestinal transplantation.

By proportion, this clone is medium-sized (0.01 to 0.1%). This CDR3 reads CASSAPLRGGSGNTIYF. In DNA form, the CDR3 reads TGTGCCAGCAGCGCCCCACTTCGGGGGGGCTCTGGAAACACCATATATTTT. The chain joins TRBV9 to TRBJ1-3; D possibly corresponds to TRBD1 (5 bases). V gave up 3 bases and J gave up 0 bases, with 16 bases separating them. This CDR3 is built from 17 residues. The germline V gene encodes CDR1 SGDLS and CDR2 YYNGEE. Filled out from reference TRBV9 and TRBJ1-3, the complete variable domain reads DSGVTQTPKHLITATGQRVTLRCSPRSGDLSVYWYQQSLDQGLQFLIQYYNGEERAKGNILERFSAQQFPDLHSELNLSSLELGDSALYFCASSAPLRGGSGNTIYFGEGSWLTVV.

This clone was seen a few times. The chain carries TRBV4-2 and TRBJ2-2; 7 bases map to TRBD2. V trimming: 2 bases; J trimming: 5 bases; junction bases outside the gene matches: 5. The CDR3 has 15 residues. CDR1 is LGHNA, CDR2 YNFKEQ, per germline. The CDR3 sequence: CASSQNWGGTGELFF. The CDR3 coding sequence is TGTGCCAGCAGCCAAAACTGGGGAGGGACCGGGGAGCTGTTTTTT.

This clone was counted only a few times. The chain carries TRBV11-3 and TRBJ2-7, with 7 bases lining up with TRBD1. The CDR3 runs 15 residues. CDR1 SGHNT and CDR2 YENEEA come from the germline V gene. J gave up 0 bases and V 6 bases, and 8 bases lay outside the gene matches. The CDR3 loop reads CASSSDRATSYEQYF. The DNA of the CDR3 is TGTGCCAGCAGTTCAGACAGGGCTACCTCCTACGAGCAGTACTTC.

This clone was seen a handful of times. Its ends do not fully match the called genes, so a read error is possible. This sample includes further DNA sequences coding for the same CDR3. The chain has TRBV4-1 and TRBJ1-5; D remains unclear. There are 14 residues in the CDR3. CDR1 MGHRA and CDR2 YSYEKL come from the germline V gene. CDR3 bases: TGTGCCAGCAGCCAAGTGTGGGGAGTTCAGCCCCAGCATTTT. Amino acids: CASSQVWGVQPQHF.

This clone was detected a few times. CDR3 in amino acids: CASSVRGLGYEQYF. As DNA, the CDR3 is TGTGCCAGCAGTGTCAGAGGTCTCGGCTACGAGCAGTACTTC. This rearrangement joins TRBV6-5 to TRBJ2-7; D gene unclear. The CDR3 contains 14 residues. The V end lost 5 bases, the J end lost 3 bases, and 14 bases lay between the germline ends. Germline assignment: CDR1 MNHEY and CDR2 SVGAGI.

This chain uses TRBV11-2 with TRBJ2-1; the match to TRBD2 covers 8 bases. CDR1 is SGHAT and CDR2 is FQNNGV in the germline V gene. The CDR3 covers 14 residues. V lost 5 bases and J lost 10; bases outside the gene matches: 10. Written as DNA, the CDR3 is TGTGCCAGCAGCCTAACTAGCGGCCTTATCGAGCAGTTCTTC. Its protein product is CASSLTSGLIEQFF.

CDR3 bases: TGTGCCACCGGGACAGATGAAAAACTGTTTTTT. It yields the protein CATGTDEKLFF. The rearrangement joins TRBV19 to TRBJ1-4; 7 bases fit TRBD1. Germline V gene sequence: CDR1 LNHDA, CDR2 SQIVND (reference sequence). The CDR3 totals 11 residues. V was pared by 10 bases and J by 6 bases, with 2 bases of the junction left unmatched.

V usage is TRBV9 and J usage is TRBJ2-2; D is unresolved. Germline V gives CDR1 SGDLS, CDR2 YYNGEE. CDR3 length equals 14 residues. The V and J ends lost 4 bases and 5 bases respectively, with 12 bases between them. The CDR3 loop reads CASSPRISTGELFF. The CDR3 bases are TGTGCCAGCAGCCCGCGAATAAGTACCGGGGAGCTGTTTTTT.

This clone is deemed medium-sized (0.01 to 0.1%). V and J are TRBV28 and TRBJ1-1; D remains ambiguous. Trimming removed 2 bases from V and 6 bases from J, with 4 bases in between. There are 11 residues in the CDR3. The germline gives CDR1 MDHEN, CDR2 SYDVKM. The CDR3 loop reads CASSLGPEAFF. The CDR3 nucleotides are TGTGCCAGCAGTTTAGGGCCTGAAGCTTTCTTT.